This TCR beta chain was identified during a study of shared clonotypes between healthy human individuals. Findings of the study overall: Approximately 5.1% was the fraction of naive CD4 clonotypes found shared across four donors.

Turning to this clone: Its matching antigen is unknown.

The CDR3 loop spans 15 amino acids. Deletions cut 5 bases from V and 2 bases from J, with 13 bases between. Germline V lookup: CDR1 MGHDK, CDR2 SYGVNS. Produced via immunoSEQ multiplex PCR; TCRdb's table is partial and in-frame only. This sample has approximately 1.1 million clones, with about four fifths found just once. A CD45RA-negative memory subset and a CD45RA+ naive subset were separated from the CD4+ cells. The clonotype originates from a man aged 18 to 29 in good health. Some clones in this sample may be carry-over from other donors' samples. The sample comprised memory CD4+ T cells from PBMCs. The subset was: CD45RA-negative fraction. The chain employs TRBV25-1 and TRBJ1-3; D gene uncertain. Here the CDR3 DNA reads TGTGCCAGCAGTTCGACGGGTAGGCCTGGAAACACCATATATTTT. It encodes CASSSTGRPGNTIYF. The full variable domain, rest sourced from reference TRBV25-1 and TRBJ1-3, is EADIYQTPRYLVIGTGKKITLECSQTMGHDKMYWYQQDPGMELHLIHYSYGVNSTEKGDLSSESTVSRIRTEHFPLTLESARPSHTSQYLCASSSTGRPGNTIYFGEGSWLTVV.